These 18 T cell receptor beta chains were all obtained from the same sample, sequenced in a study of cytomegalovirus exposure and HLA in healthy donors. Profiled with immunoSEQ multiplex PCR; TCRdb holds only in-frame clones, not every one. Here the sample spans roughly 180,000 clones, about 89% being singletons. Sequenced input: PBMCs. The receptors stem from a young man in good health and CMV-seropositive.

The rearrangement links TRBV5-1 to TRBJ1-5, with D perhaps matching TRBD1 (5 bases). With 4 bases removed from V and 11 bases from J, the gap between germline ends came to 25 bases. Germline-derived CDR1 and CDR2 are SGHRS and YFSETQ. The CDR3 sequence is 16 residues long. In DNA form, the CDR3 reads TGCGCCAGCAGCCCGGGACTTCAGATGCCCGTGTGGTCCCAGCATTTT. Translated, it gives CASSPGLQMPVWSQHF.

The rearrangement uses TRBV28 and TRBJ2-2, with a possible D match to TRBD1 (6 bases). V was pared by 6 bases and J by 7 bases, with 15 bases between. Germline V gene sequence: CDR1 MDHEN, CDR2 SYDVKM. The CDR3 runs 14 residues. In DNA form, the CDR3 reads TGTGCCAGCAGCCTAACAGGGTTTAGCGGGGAGCTGTTTTTT. The encoded protein is CASSLTGFSGELFF.

The V and J genes are TRBV7-6 and TRBJ2-1; D is undetermined. Germline V gene sequence: CDR1 SGHVS, CDR2 FNYEAQ. V was pared by 1 base and J by 6 bases, with 10 bases between. The CDR3 is 14 residues long. The CDR3 DNA reads TGTGCCAGCAGCTTAGTCTTTGAGTCCAATGAGCAGTTCTTC. It translates to CASSLVFESNEQFF.

The chain is built from TRBV7-9 and TRBJ2-7, with TRBD2 matching 9 bases. The germline V gene has CDR1 SEHNR and CDR2 FQNEAQ (reference sequence). This CDR3 is built from 15 residues. The ends lost 5 bases at V and 5 bases at J; junction bases unmatched: 10. As DNA, the CDR3 is TGTGCCAGCAGCGTAGGGCAAGCGGGGGGTGACGAGCAGTACTTC. Its translation is CASSVGQAGGDEQYF.

This chain links TRBV30 with TRBJ2-5, with D maybe TRBD2 (5 bases). Germline CDR1 reads GTSNPN; CDR2 reads SVGIG (reference sequence). This CDR3 region has 13 residues. V was trimmed by 0 bases and J by 4 bases, leaving 9 bases between them. CDR3 bases: TGTGCCTGGAGTGTAATAGGAGGAGAGACCCAGTACTTC. It translates to CAWSVIGGETQYF.

J is TRBJ1-1 and V is TRBV5-1; the D is unclear. CDR3 size: 14 residues. CDR1 is SGHRS and CDR2 is YFSETQ in the germline V gene. V was cut by 1 base and J by 1 base, with 8 bases left in between. The DNA for the CDR3 is TGCGCCAGCAGCTTGAGGCCGACGAACACTGAAGCTTTCTTT. It yields the protein CASSLRPTNTEAFF.

V usage is TRBV9 and J usage is TRBJ2-7; D is possibly TRBD1 (5 bases). Germline CDR1 reads SGDLS; CDR2 reads YYNGEE. Trimming left V 0 bases short and J 3 bases short, with 13 bases between. This CDR3 contains 15 residues. The CDR3 is CASSVGGSTIYEQYF. In DNA, the CDR3 is TGTGCCAGCAGCGTAGGGGGCAGTACTATCTACGAGCAGTACTTC.

J is TRBJ2-7 and V is TRBV7-2; 8 bases match TRBD1. Germline lookup yields CDR1 SGHTA and CDR2 FQGNSA. J lost 7 bases, V lost 5 bases, and 7 bases had no gene match. The CDR3 covers 13 residues. The CDR3 sequence: CASSEGQATEQYF. For the CDR3, the DNA is TGTGCCAGCAGCGAGGGACAGGCCACGGAGCAGTACTTC.

CDR3 amino acids: CASSYGADEAFF. In nucleotides, the CDR3 is TGTGCCAGCAGTTACGGGGCAGATGAAGCTTTCTTT. J is TRBJ1-1 and V is TRBV6-6; TRBD1 might be the D (5 bases). The CDR3 runs to 12 residues. Germline loops: CDR1 MNHNY, CDR2 SVGAGI (reference sequence). The V end lost 2 bases, the J end lost 7 bases, and 8 bases lay between the germline ends.

V gene TRBV19 combines with J gene TRBJ2-1; D may match TRBD1 or TRBD2 (7 bases each). The CDR3 covers 15 residues. Trimming pared 8 bases from V and 1 base from J, leaving 15 bases between. Looked up from germline, CDR1 is LNHDA and CDR2 is SQIVND (reference sequence). CDR3 nucleotide sequence: TGTGCCAGTGGAGAGCAGGGGGGGTCCTACAATGAGCAGTTCTTC. It is translated as CASGEQGGSYNEQFF. Full variable domain (outside the CDR3, taken from reference TRBV19 and TRBJ2-1): DGGITQSPKYLFRKEGQNVTLSCEQNLNHDAMYWYRQDPGQGLRLIYYSQIVNDFQKGDIAEGYSVSREKKESFPLTVTSAQKNPTAFYLCASGEQGGSYNEQFFGPGTRLTVL.

The V call is TRBV7-2, the J call TRBJ1-2; TRBD1 aligns across 10 bases. The germline V gene encodes CDR1 SGHTA and CDR2 FQGNSA. Trimming took 5 bases from V and 4 from J; bases not matched to a gene: 4. This CDR3 has 14 residues. CDR3 DNA: TGTGCCAGCAGCCTGACAGGGGGCGGCTATGGCTACACCTTC. Amino acids: CASSLTGGGYGYTF.

The rearrangement joins TRBV9 to TRBJ1-5, with no clear D. Germline CDR1 SGDLS, CDR2 YYNGEE. CDR3 length equals 16 residues. The V end lost 2 bases, the J end lost 2 bases, and 14 bases lay between the germline ends. As DNA, the CDR3 is TGTGCCAGCAGCGTCCTACCGCTTTGGGGCAATCAGCCCCAGCATTTT. Protein product: CASSVLPLWGNQPQHF.

A few counts support this clone. This chain uses TRBV28 with TRBJ2-7, with TRBD2 matching over 7 bases. V lost 6 bases, J lost 2 bases, and 13 bases stayed unmatched. Germline CDR1 is MDHEN and CDR2 is SYDVKM. The CDR3 is made up of 16 amino acids. CDR3 residues: CASSPPSAGPAYEQYF. The DNA of the CDR3 is TGTGCCAGCAGCCCACCTTCAGCGGGGCCCGCCTACGAGCAGTACTTC. The entire variable domain, with the rest obtained from reference TRBV28 and TRBJ2-7, is as follows: DVKVTQSSRYLVKRTGEKVFLECVQDMDHENMFWYRQDPGLGLRLIYFSYDVKMKEKGDIPEGYSVSREKKERFSLILESASTNQTSMYLCASSPPSAGPAYEQYFGPGTRLTVT.

The V gene is TRBV29-1, the J gene TRBJ2-7; no clear D. V was clipped by 6 bases and J by 1 base, with 10 bases between them. The CDR3 consists of 12 residues. Per germline, CDR1 SQVTM and CDR2 ANQGSEA. The CDR3 bases are TGCAGCGTCAAGACACCGTCCTACGAGCAGTACTTC. It codes for CSVKTPSYEQYF.

The chain is built from TRBV15 and TRBJ2-7; 7 positions match TRBD2. From germline, CDR1 is LNHNV and CDR2 YYDKDF (reference sequence). The CDR3 is made up of 15 amino acids. The V and J ends lost 3 bases and 5 bases, in that order; junction bases with no gene match: 10. The CDR3 bases are TGTGCCACCAGCAGTCGCTTTTTCGGGGGGAACGAGCAGTACTTC. Residues: CATSSRFFGGNEQYF.

J is TRBJ1-4 and V is TRBV25-1; 9 bases are a match to TRBD1. Germline CDR1 MGHDK, CDR2 SYGVNS. This CDR3 spans 16 amino acids. J was trimmed by 8 bases and V by 8 bases; bases with no gene match: 15. In DNA, the CDR3 is TGTGCCAGCGGCCCGGACAGGGGAGGTTTTGAGGAAAAACTGTTTTTT. It is translated as CASGPDRGGFEEKLFF.

The chain joins TRBV5-1 to TRBJ1-4; no firm D call. Germline loops: CDR1 SGHRS, CDR2 YFSETQ. Trimming left V 0 bases short and J 5 bases short, with 11 bases between. The CDR3 consists of 15 residues. The CDR3 here is CASSLVGRWNEKLFF. The CDR3 DNA reads TGCGCCAGCAGCTTGGTAGGGCGTTGGAATGAAAAACTGTTTTTT.

Details on this clone: The conserved closing phenylalanine or tryptophan is absent in this CDR3, likely reflecting a read error. This sequence joins TRBV29-1 and TRBJ1-2; D remains unclear. The germline V gene encodes CDR1 SQVTM and CDR2 ANQGSEA. The V end was cut by 7 bases, the J end by 6 bases, with 15 bases between. The CDR3 covers 12 residues. CDR3: CSERSREHGYTS. DNA for the CDR3: TGCAGCGAACGGTCCCGGGAGCATGGCTACACCTCC.